Only a few counts were recorded for the clone carrying this TCR beta chain. Relapse after autologous stem cell transplantation occurred in every patient, and brentuximab vedotin exposure varied. The CDR3 runs 15 residues. Germline assignment: CDR1 MNHEY and CDR2 SMNVEV (reference sequence). The V and J ends lost 6 bases and 3 bases respectively, with 15 bases between them. This table comes from immunoSEQ multiplex PCR, and its TCRdb copy is limited to in-frame clones, with some not included. The sample has tens of thousands of clones; 65% to 80% are singletons. The data are from a study of PD-1 blockade in classical Hodgkin lymphoma.

The TCR comes from a human donor with classical Hodgkin lymphoma. Sequenced material: peripheral blood mononuclear cells (PBMCs), taken before the second cycle of nivolumab. J is TRBJ1-5 and V is TRBV27; perhaps TRBD1 as D (5 bases). CDR3 sequence reads: CASRYQGNNNQPQHF. The CDR3 region has the DNA TGTGCCAGCAGGTACCAGGGTAACAACAATCAGCCCCAGCATTTT.